The 22 T cell receptor beta chains reported below all come from one sample, sequenced in a study of blood T cell repertoires in COVID-19. Sequenced by immunoSEQ multiplex PCR; TCRdb stores in-frame clones only, minus some. The repertoire holds about 170,000 clones, with about 87% as singletons. Material: peripheral blood. The receptors derive from a woman of 80 years or more with COVID-19, enrolled during active disease.

The chain recombines TRBV19 with TRBJ2-2; 8 nucleotides align to TRBD2. Germline CDR1 LNHDA, CDR2 SQIVND (reference sequence). CDR3 size: 14 residues. J gave up 6 bases and V 7 bases, and 7 bases lay outside the gene matches. CDR3 coding DNA: TGTGCCAGTACTCCGGGACTAGTCTCCGGGGAGCTGTTTTTT. Translated: CASTPGLVSGELFF.

The chain couples TRBV7-6 to TRBJ1-2, with 8 positions matching TRBD1. The J segment lost 7 bases and the V segment lost 1 base, leaving 8 bases of the junction unmatched. The CDR3 covers 15 residues. The V gene's germline CDR1 is SGHVS and CDR2 FNYEAQ. This chain's CDR3 is CASSLEAQGAGGYTF. The CDR3 coding sequence is TGTGCCAGCAGCTTAGAGGCCCAGGGGGCCGGTGGCTACACCTTC.

The chain has TRBV5-1 and TRBJ1-1; unclear D gene. The CDR3 contains 13 residues. V lost 5 bases, J lost 0 bases, and 8 bases lay in between. Looked up from germline, CDR1 is SGHRS and CDR2 is YFSETQ. CDR3 DNA sequence: TGCGCCAGCAGTCAACAGCTGAACACTGAAGCTTTCTTT. Its protein is CASSQQLNTEAFF.

This clone was found a few times. The chain employs TRBV18 and TRBJ1-2; 8 bases are shared with TRBD1. Germline V gene sequence: CDR1 KGHSH, CDR2 LQKENI. V lost 3 bases to trimming and J lost 5 bases; unmatched junction nucleotides: 14. This CDR3 comprises 17 residues. DNA for the CDR3: TGTGCCAGCTCACCTAGTACTAGGACAGGGAAATTTTATGGCTACACCTTC. It translates to CASSPSTRTGKFYGYTF.

The chain has TRBV7-9 and TRBJ2-1, with 11 bases lining up with TRBD2. The CDR3 is 16 residues long. The germline V gene encodes CDR1 SEHNR and CDR2 FQNEAQ (reference sequence). V lost 5 bases, J lost 10 bases, and 13 bases stayed unmatched. CDR3: CASSPIAGGRLGEQFF. Written as DNA, the CDR3 is TGTGCCAGCAGCCCCATAGCGGGAGGGCGGCTGGGAGAGCAGTTCTTC. Based on the CDR3 plus reference TRBV7-9 and TRBJ2-1, the full variable domain is DTGVSQNPRHKITKRGQNVTFRCDPISEHNRLYWYRQTLGQGPEFLTYFQNEAQLEKSRLLSDRFSAERPKGSFSTLEIQRTEQGDSAMYLCASSPIAGGRLGEQFFGPGTRLTVL.

This chain uses TRBV5-1 with TRBJ2-1; D gene ambiguous. The CDR3 covers 16 residues. Trimming stripped 0 bases from V and 0 bases from J, with 10 bases between. Germline CDR1 and CDR2: SGHRS and YFSETQ. This CDR3 reads CASSLDPSGSYNEQFF. As DNA, the CDR3 is TGCGCCAGCAGCTTGGACCCGTCGGGCTCCTACAATGAGCAGTTCTTC. The full variable domain, with the rest looked up from reference TRBV5-1 and TRBJ2-1, is KAGVTQTPRYLIKTRGQQVTLSCSPISGHRSVSWYQQTPGQGLQFLFEYFSETQRNKGNFPGRFSGRQFSNSRSEMNVSTLELGDSALYLCASSLDPSGSYNEQFFGPGTRLTVL.

The V call is TRBV9, the J call TRBJ2-1; 9 positions match TRBD2. The CDR3 contains 16 residues. J gave up 7 bases and V 2 bases, and 10 bases lay outside the gene matches. Germline V CDR1 and CDR2: SGDLS, YYNGEE. CDR3 protein: CASSVGHRAGGNEQFF. The CDR3 coding sequence is TGTGCCAGCAGCGTTGGACACCGAGCGGGAGGAAATGAGCAGTTCTTC.

This sequence joins TRBV11-2 and TRBJ1-1; 8 bases agree with TRBD1. Germline values: CDR1 SGHAT, CDR2 FQNNGV. V shed 3 bases and J 8 bases; nucleotides not matched to a gene: 8. The CDR3 extends over 14 amino acids. The CDR3 reads CASSFARTGTEAFF. DNA of the CDR3: TGTGCCAGCAGCTTCGCGAGGACAGGGACCGAAGCTTTCTTT.

This chain connects TRBV27 to TRBJ1-6; 7 bases align to TRBD1. The CDR3 totals 14 residues. Germline V lookup: CDR1 MNHEY, CDR2 SMNVEV (reference sequence). Trimming at V came to 6 bases and at J to 7 bases, leaving 6 bases not matched to a gene. The CDR3 is CASRMRTGNSPLHF. CDR3 DNA: TGTGCCAGCAGGATGCGGACAGGCAATTCACCCCTCCACTTT.

This clone was counted once. The chain carries TRBV15 and TRBJ2-5; 9 bases are shared with TRBD2. The CDR3 has 16 residues. V gave up 1 base and J gave up 1 base; unmatched junction bases: 4. Germline V gene lookup returns CDR1 LNHNV and CDR2 YYDKDF (reference sequence). CDR3 protein: CATSRGGGRVQETQYF. In DNA form, the CDR3 reads TGTGCCACCAGCAGAGGAGGCGGGAGGGTCCAAGAGACCCAGTACTTC.

This clone appeared a single time. V and J are TRBV19 and TRBJ1-5; tentatively, D is TRBD1 (6 bases). V lost 3 bases and J lost 2, with 11 bases in between. This CDR3 region has 15 residues. Germline CDR1 LNHDA, CDR2 SQIVND (reference sequence). The CDR3 sequence: CASSILAGGNQPQHF. In DNA, the CDR3 is TGTGCCAGTAGTATTTTGGCAGGGGGCAATCAGCCCCAGCATTTT.

J is TRBJ2-3 and V is TRBV2; 10 nucleotides agree with TRBD2. V lost 4 bases, J lost 0 bases, and 7 bases stayed unmatched. The CDR3 runs 17 residues. Germline CDR1 SNHLY, CDR2 FYNNEI. CDR3 sequence reads: CASSGYGLAVSTDTQYF. Here the CDR3 DNA reads TGTGCCAGCAGTGGATATGGACTAGCGGTTAGCACAGATACGCAGTATTTT.

This rearrangement joins TRBV19 to TRBJ2-1, with a possible D match to TRBD2 (6 bases). This CDR3 has 11 residues. Germline CDR1 LNHDA, CDR2 SQIVND (reference sequence). Trimming shortened V by 8 bases and J by 7 bases, and 9 bases separated the two germline ends. The CDR3 DNA sequence: TGTGCCAGTCAGAGCGGGAATGAGCAGTTCTTC. It yields the protein CASQSGNEQFF. Drawing the rest from reference TRBV19 and TRBJ2-1, the complete variable domain is DGGITQSPKYLFRKEGQNVTLSCEQNLNHDAMYWYRQDPGQGLRLIYYSQIVNDFQKGDIAEGYSVSREKKESFPLTVTSAQKNPTAFYLCASQSGNEQFFGPGTRLTVL.

Concerning this clone: In the same sample, other DNA sequences code for this CDR3. The J gene is TRBJ1-2, the V gene TRBV5-1; perhaps TRBD1 as D (5 bases). Germline CDR1 reads SGHRS; CDR2 reads YFSETQ. CDR3 length equals 13 residues. Trimming left V 0 bases short and J 3 bases short, with 6 bases between. This chain's CDR3 is CASSLAGDYGYTF. The CDR3 DNA is TGCGCCAGCAGCTTGGCGGGGGACTATGGCTACACCTTC.

The CDR3 loop reads CASSSRTGGGNSPLHF. DNA of the CDR3: TGTGCCAGCAGTTCTCGAACAGGGGGGGGGAATTCACCCCTCCACTTT. The chain carries TRBV6-5 and TRBJ1-6; 8 bases match TRBD1. This CDR3 region has 16 residues. J was trimmed by 7 bases and V by 4 bases; bases with no gene match: 9. The germline gives CDR1 MNHEY, CDR2 SVGAGI.

The chain recombines TRBV5-1 with TRBJ1-6; a possible D gene is TRBD1 (6 bases). V was trimmed by 3 bases and J by 7 bases, leaving 8 bases between them. Looked up from germline, CDR1 is SGHRS and CDR2 is YFSETQ. The CDR3 runs to 13 residues. The CDR3 nucleotides are TGCGCCAGCAGCTCAGACAGGAATTCACCCCTCCACTTT. Amino acid sequence: CASSSDRNSPLHF. The whole variable domain, filled in from reference TRBV5-1 and TRBJ1-6, reads KAGVTQTPRYLIKTRGQQVTLSCSPISGHRSVSWYQQTPGQGLQFLFEYFSETQRNKGNFPGRFSGRQFSNSRSEMNVSTLELGDSALYLCASSSDRNSPLHFGNGTRLTVT.

This chain links TRBV11-2 with TRBJ1-4; D unresolved. Germline CDR1 is SGHAT and CDR2 is FQNNGV. This CDR3 comprises 12 residues. With 5 bases removed from V and 8 bases from J, the gap between germline ends came to 9 bases. CDR3 in amino acids: CASSDQQEKLFF. In nucleotides, the CDR3 is TGTGCCAGCAGCGACCAACAGGAAAAACTGTTTTTT.

The rearrangement joins TRBV3-1 (or the pseudogene TRBV3-2) to TRBJ2-7; TRBD2 aligns across 16 bases. The CDR3 contains 15 residues. V lost 7 bases to trimming and J lost 7 bases; unmatched junction nucleotides: 7. The V gene's germline CDR1 is LGHDT and CDR2 YNNKEL (reference sequence). CDR3 loop: CASTKGLAGGEEQYF. The CDR3 DNA sequence: TGTGCCAGCACCAAGGGACTAGCGGGAGGGGAGGAGCAGTACTTC.

The chain has TRBV6-4 and TRBJ1-1, with TRBD1 matching 11 bases. The CDR3 extends over 16 amino acids. After removal of 2 bases from V and 6 bases from J, the junction contained 8 bases not matched to a gene. CDR1 and CDR2 (germline): MRHNA, SNTAGT. The CDR3 here is CASSDTGTGGIPEAFF. The CDR3, as DNA: TGTGCCAGCAGTGACACGGGGACAGGGGGTATTCCTGAAGCTTTCTTT.

This rearrangement joins TRBV2 to TRBJ1-2; 10 nucleotides line up with TRBD1. The CDR3 loop spans 13 amino acids. Germline CDR1 and CDR2: SNHLY and FYNNEI. Trimming cost V 6 bases and J 4 bases; bases outside gene matches: 2. The CDR3: CASSGQGVYGYTF. CDR3 in DNA: TGTGCCAGCAGCGGACAGGGGGTCTATGGCTACACCTTC.

The J gene is TRBJ2-1, the V gene TRBV25-1; tentative D call: TRBD2 (5 bases). Germline loops: CDR1 MGHDK, CDR2 SYGVNS. The CDR3 length is 15 residues. Trimming took off 3 bases at V and 1 base at J, with 10 bases between the two ends. This CDR3 is CASSDLSGSYNEQFF. The CDR3 nucleotides are TGTGCCAGCAGTGATTTATCGGGGTCCTACAATGAGCAGTTCTTC.

Only a few counts were recorded for this clone. This rearrangement joins TRBV11-2 to TRBJ2-7, with 7 bases fitting TRBD1. J gave up 6 bases and V 2 bases, and 4 bases lay outside the gene matches. Per the germline V gene, CDR1 is SGHAT and CDR2 is FQNNGV. The CDR3 length is 13 residues. CDR3 sequence: CASSLIEGAEQYF. CDR3 nucleotide sequence: TGTGCCAGCAGCTTAATTGAGGGGGCCGAGCAGTACTTC.